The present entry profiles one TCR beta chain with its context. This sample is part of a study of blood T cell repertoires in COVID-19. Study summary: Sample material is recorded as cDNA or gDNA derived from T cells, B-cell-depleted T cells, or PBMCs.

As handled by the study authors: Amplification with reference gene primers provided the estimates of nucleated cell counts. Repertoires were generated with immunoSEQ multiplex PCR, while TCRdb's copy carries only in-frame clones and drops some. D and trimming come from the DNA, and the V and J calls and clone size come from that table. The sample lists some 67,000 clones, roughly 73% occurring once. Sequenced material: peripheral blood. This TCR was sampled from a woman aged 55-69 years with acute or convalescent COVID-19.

CDR3 in DNA: TGTGCCAGCAGTGGCGGACGACAAGGGGACACTGAAGCTTTCTTT. Its translation: CASSGGRQGDTEAFF. The chain recombines TRBV4-2 with TRBJ1-1; a weak D match, TRBD1 (5 bases). This CDR3 has 15 residues. The V end lost 6 bases, the J end lost 3 bases, and 17 bases lay between the germline ends. CDR1 and CDR2 from the germline V gene are LGHNA and YNFKEQ.